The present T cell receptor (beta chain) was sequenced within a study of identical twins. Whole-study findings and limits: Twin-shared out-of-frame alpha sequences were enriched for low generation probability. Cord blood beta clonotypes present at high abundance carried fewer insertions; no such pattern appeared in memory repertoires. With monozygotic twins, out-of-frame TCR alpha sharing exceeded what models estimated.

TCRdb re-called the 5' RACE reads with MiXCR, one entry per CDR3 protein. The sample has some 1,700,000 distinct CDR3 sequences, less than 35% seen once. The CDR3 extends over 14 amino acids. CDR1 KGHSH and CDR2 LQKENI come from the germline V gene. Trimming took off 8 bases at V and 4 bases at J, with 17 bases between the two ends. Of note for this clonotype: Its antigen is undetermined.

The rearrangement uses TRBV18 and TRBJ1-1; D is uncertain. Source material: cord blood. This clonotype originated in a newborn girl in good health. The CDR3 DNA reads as TGTGCCAGCACTCTACGTACGGAGGTCACTGAAGCTTTCTTT. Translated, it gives CASTLRTEVTEAFF.